This entry lists 32 T cell receptor beta chains sequenced from one sample in a study of CD8 T cells in Susac syndrome. Random hexamers served to reverse transcribe roughly 0.45 to 1 ug RNA. One entry per CDR3 protein, called by TCRdb with MiXCR from the immunoSEQ multiplex PCR reads. The sample lists 300,000 or so distinct CDR3 sequences; roughly 94% were seen once. The sample taken for sequencing was CD4+ T cells from PBMCs. The origin of the receptors is a human donor with multiple sclerosis.

CDR3 bases: TGCGCCAGCAGCCCACCGTCCGAGGCGGAGGGCAAAACCTTC. This sequence encodes CASSPPSEAEGKTF. The chain combines TRBV5-1 with TRBJ1-2; no reliable D call. The V gene's germline CDR1 is SGHRS and CDR2 YFSETQ. Trimming cost V 4 bases and J 14 bases, with 24 bases left between them. This CDR3 is built from 14 residues.

The CDR3 sequence is CASSTEGAGDPRSGNQPQHF. The CDR3 coding sequence is TGTGCCAGCAGCACCGAGGGGGCCGGGGATCCGCGGTCGGGCAATCAGCCCCAGCATTTT. The rearrangement links TRBV11-1 to TRBJ1-5; 7 nucleotides line up with TRBD1. The CDR3 length is 20 residues. Germline V gene data show CDR1 as SGHAT and CDR2 as FQDESV (reference sequence). V lost 5 bases, J lost 2 bases, and 21 bases stayed unmatched.

This rearrangement joins TRBV19 to TRBJ2-7, with 7 bases aligning to TRBD1. The germline gives CDR1 LNHDA, CDR2 SQIVND (reference sequence). This CDR3 has 14 residues. With 4 bases clipped from V and 2 bases from J, the junction kept 5 bases outside the gene matches. The CDR3 reads CASSKGASTYEQYF. The CDR3 DNA reads TGTGCCAGTAGTAAGGGGGCCAGCACCTACGAGCAGTACTTC. The variable domain in full, completed from reference TRBV19 and TRBJ2-7, reads DGGITQSPKYLFRKEGQNVTLSCEQNLNHDAMYWYRQDPGQGLRLIYYSQIVNDFQKGDIAEGYSVSREKKESFPLTVTSAQKNPTAFYLCASSKGASTYEQYFGPGTRLTVT.

The CDR3 DNA reads TGCGCCAGCAGCGGAACAGGGGGCTCGATGAACACTGAAGCTTTCTTT. Translation: CASSGTGGSMNTEAFF. The V gene is TRBV5-1, the J gene TRBJ1-1, with 9 bases lining up with TRBD1. V shed 4 bases, J shed 0 bases, and the junction held 7 bases outside the gene matches. The CDR3 has 16 amino acids. CDR1 SGHRS and CDR2 YFSETQ come from the germline V gene.

The chain is built from TRBV12-3 or TRBV12-4 and TRBJ2-5; a possible D gene is TRBD1 (5 bases). This CDR3 is built from 14 residues. Trimming removed 5 bases at V and 9 bases at J, with 19 bases between. As DNA, the CDR3 is TGTGCCAGCAGTGCCTCGGCACAAAGGGGCGCCCAGTACTTC. It encodes CASSASAQRGAQYF.

V usage is TRBV20-1 and J usage is TRBJ2-7, with 9 bases aligning to TRBD1. Unmatched junction bases numbered 6, after V lost 2 bases and J lost 4 bases. Germline V gene lookup returns CDR1 DFQATT and CDR2 SNEGSKA (reference sequence). This CDR3 comprises 14 residues. This CDR3 is CSARRGDRVYEQYF. CDR3 nucleotides: TGCAGTGCTAGAAGGGGGGACAGGGTGTACGAGCAGTACTTC.

V gene TRBV6-5 combines with J gene TRBJ1-1, with D hard to call. Germline V gene sequence: CDR1 MNHEY, CDR2 SVGAGI. Trimming took off 4 bases at V and 0 bases at J, with 9 bases between the two ends. This CDR3 has 14 residues. CDR3 amino acids: CASSSIVMNTEAFF. DNA for the CDR3: TGTGCCAGCAGTTCGATCGTAATGAACACTGAAGCTTTCTTT.

The chain links TRBV12-3 or TRBV12-4 to TRBJ1-5; D possibly corresponds to TRBD1 (5 bases). The CDR3 runs 12 residues. V shed 6 bases and J shed 6 bases, with 9 bases lying between them. The CDR3 spells CASRLGGQPQHF. The CDR3 bases are TGTGCCAGCAGACTGGGGGGTCAGCCCCAGCATTTT.

This clonotype was recorded once. This chain joins TRBV7-2 and TRBJ2-1; no reliable D call. The CDR3 runs 14 residues. Germline loops: CDR1 SGHTA, CDR2 FQGNSA. V lost 2 bases, J lost 9 bases, and 14 bases lay in between. This chain's CDR3 is CASSLMLTPVEQFF. In DNA form, the CDR3 reads TGTGCCAGCAGCTTAATGTTGACGCCAGTTGAGCAGTTCTTC. Based on the CDR3 plus reference TRBV7-2 and TRBJ2-1, the full variable domain is GAGVSQSPSNKVTEKGKDVELRCDPISGHTALYWYRQSLGQGLEFLIYFQGNSAPDKSGLPSDRFSAERTGGSVSTLTIQRTQQEDSAVYLCASSLMLTPVEQFFGPGTRLTVL.

This sequence joins TRBV10-3 and TRBJ2-7, with a possible D match to TRBD2 (5 bases). From germline, CDR1 is ENHRY and CDR2 SYGVKD. The V end lost 6 bases, the J end lost 7 bases, and 16 bases lay between the germline ends. The CDR3 is 13 amino acids. The CDR3 bases are TGTGCCATCAGCGAGGGCATACTTCAAGAGCAGTACTTC. This codes for CAISEGILQEQYF.

The chain links TRBV20-1 to TRBJ1-2; D ambiguous. This CDR3 region has 11 residues. In germline, CDR1 is DFQATT, CDR2 SNEGSKA (reference sequence). Trimming took 6 bases from V and 8 from J, leaving 13 bases between them. CDR3 coding DNA: TGCAGTGCGGCCACCCCATGGGGCTACACCTTC. Amino acid sequence: CSAATPWGYTF.

The V and J genes are TRBV2 and TRBJ1-4; D remains ambiguous. CDR3 length: 14 amino acids. Germline values: CDR1 SNHLY, CDR2 FYNNEI. Trimming took off 6 bases at V and 1 base at J, with 9 bases between the two ends. The CDR3 nucleotides are TGTGCCAGCAGCGAGTCCCTAACTAATGAAAAACTGTTTTTT. Amino acids: CASSESLTNEKLFF.

This chain connects TRBV3-1 to TRBJ2-7; 8 bases line up with TRBD2. The CDR3 has 15 residues. Per germline, CDR1 LGHDT and CDR2 YNNKEL (reference sequence). The V segment lost 1 base and the J segment 4 bases; nucleotides outside the gene matches: 6. The CDR3 DNA is TGTGCCAGCAGCCAAGCTACGGGGGGGCTGTACGAGCAGTACTTC. Translated: CASSQATGGLYEQYF.

DNA of the CDR3: TGTGCCAGCAGCCCCTCGGGGGGACTGATTCAAGAGACCCAGTACTTC. Encoded protein: CASSPSGGLIQETQYF. This chain connects TRBV9 to TRBJ2-5, with 7 positions matching TRBD2. Germline CDR1 is SGDLS and CDR2 is YYNGEE. The CDR3 extends over 16 amino acids. After removal of 4 bases from V and 2 bases from J, the junction contained 11 bases not matched to a gene.

This clonotype showed up just once. This CDR3 reads CSAQGWELRDESQPQHF. In nucleotides, the CDR3 is TGCAGTGCCCAAGGTTGGGAGCTCAGGGATGAGAGTCAGCCCCAGCATTTT. This chain links TRBV20-1 with TRBJ1-5; a weak D match, TRBD1 (5 bases). V gave up 6 bases and J gave up 6 bases, with 27 bases separating them. The CDR3 contains 17 residues. Per the germline V gene, CDR1 is DFQATT and CDR2 is SNEGSKA (reference sequence).

This CDR3 reads CASRAGLAGETQYF. In nucleotides, the CDR3 is TGTGCCAGCAGGGCGGGACTAGCAGGGGAGACCCAGTACTTC. The chain links TRBV2 to TRBJ2-5, with 9 bases lining up with TRBD2. The CDR3 is 14 residues long. With 6 bases clipped from V and 5 bases from J, the junction kept 7 bases outside the gene matches. CDR1 is SNHLY, CDR2 FYNNEI, per germline.

The chain employs TRBV20-1 and TRBJ1-5, with D possibly TRBD1 on 5 matching bases. The CDR3 is 16 residues long. V was pared by 0 bases and J by 3 bases, with 15 bases between. Germline CDR1 and CDR2: DFQATT and SNEGSKA (reference sequence). CDR3 sequence (DNA): TGCAGTGCTAGAGATCGAGAATGGGGGATCAATCAGCCCCAGCATTTT. This translates into CSARDREWGINQPQHF.

V and J are TRBV2 and TRBJ1-3, with D perhaps TRBD1 (5 bases). V was cut by 5 bases and J by 2 bases, with 10 bases left in between. CDR1 and CDR2 from the germline V gene are SNHLY and FYNNEI. The CDR3 covers 14 residues. The CDR3 loop is CASSPGLPGNTIYF. The CDR3 bases are TGTGCCAGCAGTCCAGGGCTCCCTGGAAACACCATATATTTT. Drawing the rest from reference TRBV2 and TRBJ1-3, the complete variable domain is EPEVTQTPSHQVTQMGQEVILRCVPISNHLYFYWYRQILGQKVEFLVSFYNNEISEKSEIFDDQFSVERPDGSNFTLKIRSTKLEDSAMYFCASSPGLPGNTIYFGEGSWLTVV.

J is TRBJ1-1 and V is TRBV7-3; D remains ambiguous. This CDR3 is built from 16 residues. CDR1 and CDR2 (germline): SGHTA, FQGTGA. The V gene lost 1 base and the J gene lost 4 bases, with 16 bases spanning the gap. The CDR3 here is CASSLNPLMEGTEAFF. The CDR3 nucleotides read TGTGCCAGCAGCTTAAACCCCCTCATGGAAGGCACTGAAGCTTTCTTT.

The chain combines TRBV5-1 with TRBJ2-5; perhaps TRBD1 as D (6 bases). Trimming removed 0 bases from V and 4 bases from J, with 10 bases in between. Germline V gene data show CDR1 as SGHRS and CDR2 as YFSETQ. The CDR3 length is 14 residues. CDR3 region: CASSLEAGVETQYF. The CDR3 DNA reads as TGCGCCAGCAGCTTGGAGGCAGGGGTAGAGACCCAGTACTTC.

V gene TRBV5-1 combines with J gene TRBJ2-5; TRBD2 matches at 7 bases. V trimming: 0 bases; J trimming: 4 bases; junction bases outside the gene matches: 18. The germline gives CDR1 SGHRS, CDR2 YFSETQ. This CDR3 spans 19 amino acids. CDR3 in amino acids: CASSLAVLAEGSRSETQYF. The CDR3 DNA is TGCGCCAGCAGCTTGGCAGTGCTAGCGGAGGGGTCTCGATCAGAGACCCAGTACTTC.

V and J are TRBV29-1 and TRBJ1-5; 8 nucleotides line up with TRBD1. This CDR3 contains 18 residues. Germline CDR1 and CDR2: SQVTM and ANQGSEA. V lost 4 bases and J lost 2; bases outside the gene matches: 16. The CDR3 reads CSVGPRSGQGMGNQPQHF. CDR3 DNA: TGCAGCGTTGGACCTCGATCAGGACAGGGTATGGGCAATCAGCCCCAGCATTTT.

This rearrangement joins TRBV20-1 to TRBJ1-2; TRBD1 matches 10 bases. The junction had 10 bases not matched to a gene; V was cut back by 6 bases and J by 6 bases. Germline V gene data show CDR1 as DFQATT and CDR2 as SNEGSKA (reference sequence). The CDR3 sequence is 14 residues long. The DNA of the CDR3 is TGCAGTGCAAGACAGGGGGCGGTTCTCGATGGCTACACCTTC. It encodes CSARQGAVLDGYTF.

V gene TRBV10-2 combines with J gene TRBJ1-3; D unclear. Germline assignment: CDR1 WSHSY and CDR2 SAAADI. The CDR3 loop spans 16 amino acids. The V end was cut by 3 bases, the J end by 0 bases, with 12 bases between. CDR3 nucleotides: TGCGCCAGCAGTGACCATACACCAGCCTCTGGAAACACCATATATTTT. Protein sequence: CASSDHTPASGNTIYF.

The V and J genes are TRBV5-1 and TRBJ1-2; possibly TRBD1 for D (6 bases). Trimming shortened V by 3 bases and J by 3 bases, and 24 bases separated the two germline ends. Germline lookup yields CDR1 SGHRS and CDR2 YFSETQ. This CDR3 region has 18 residues. The chain's CDR3 is CASSWNTGLAGVDYGYTF. The CDR3 DNA reads TGCGCCAGCAGCTGGAACACAGGGTTAGCTGGCGTAGACTATGGCTACACCTTC.

The rearrangement uses TRBV20-1 and TRBJ1-1, with TRBD1 identical over 9 bases. The CDR3 is 15 residues long. The V segment lost 3 bases and the J segment 7 bases; nucleotides outside the gene matches: 12. CDR1 is DFQATT, CDR2 SNEGSKA, per germline (reference sequence). In DNA form, the CDR3 reads TGCAGTGCTAGTCTACAGGGGGCGCTTGAAGGTGAAGCTTTCTTT. Its translation is CSASLQGALEGEAFF.

The gene calls are TRBV20-1 and TRBJ2-3, with 8 bases identical to TRBD2. Germline loops: CDR1 DFQATT, CDR2 SNEGSKA (reference sequence). There are 13 residues in the CDR3. V trimming: 2 bases; J trimming: 11 bases; junction bases outside the gene matches: 9. The DNA of the CDR3 is TGCAGTGCTAGACCGAAAATGGGGACTAGGCAGTATTTT. Residues: CSARPKMGTRQYF.

This chain links TRBV25-1 with TRBJ1-2; the D gene is possibly TRBD1 (6 bases). This CDR3 is built from 16 residues. V lost 1 base and J 0 bases, leaving 12 bases between the germline ends. Germline CDR1 and CDR2: MGHDK and SYGVNS. The CDR3 region has the DNA TGTGCCAGCAGTGAATTGTCGGGGGCCACTAACTATGGCTACACCTTC. Translated, it gives CASSELSGATNYGYTF.

The chain recombines TRBV3-1 with TRBJ2-2; 9 bases align to TRBD2. The CDR3 loop spans 16 amino acids. Per the germline V gene, CDR1 is LGHDT and CDR2 is YNNKEL (reference sequence). Trimming at V came to 4 bases and at J to 6 bases, leaving 9 bases not matched to a gene. The CDR3: CASSRWVAGDSGELFF. CDR3 in DNA: TGTGCCAGCAGCCGGTGGGTAGCGGGAGATTCCGGGGAGCTGTTTTTT.

J is TRBJ1-6 and V is TRBV6-1; possible D gene TRBD1, 5 bases. Germline V lookup: CDR1 MNHNS, CDR2 SASEGT. The V end lost 4 bases, the J end lost 7 bases, and 14 bases lay between the germline ends. This CDR3 has 15 amino acids. For the CDR3, the DNA is TGTGCCAGCAGTGTGGGGGAAGTGGAGAATTCACCCCTCCACTTT. Amino acids: CASSVGEVENSPLHF.

This chain links TRBV4-2 with TRBJ2-5, with 11 positions matching TRBD2. V dropped 2 bases and J dropped 4; count of bases not matched to a gene: 3. The CDR3 contains 15 residues. Germline CDR1 LGHNA, CDR2 YNFKEQ. The CDR3 is CASSQQTSGTETQYF. The CDR3 DNA is TGTGCCAGCAGCCAACAGACTAGCGGGACAGAGACCCAGTACTTC.

The V and J genes are TRBV7-2 and TRBJ1-5, with a weak D call TRBD1 (6 bases). The CDR3 is made up of 15 amino acids. Trimming took 4 bases from V and 6 from J, leaving 16 bases between them. Germline CDR1 is SGHTA and CDR2 is FQGNSA. CDR3 region: CASSWATGGGQPQHF. Here the CDR3 DNA reads TGTGCCAGCAGCTGGGCGACAGGAGGGGGTCAGCCCCAGCATTTT.